This T cell receptor beta chain was sequenced in a study of OX40 agonist ivuxolimab in advanced cancers. Study details: In this trial design, patients received ivuxolimab intravenously at 0.01 to 10 mg/kg every 2 weeks. Partial responses were achieved by three patients: one hepatocellular carcinoma, two cutaneous melanoma. Study conclusions and caveats: At 0.1 to 3.0 mg/kg, clonal expansion of CD4+ and CD8+ blood T cells had occurred by week 6.

This clone was recorded only once. Its target is unknown. The trim removed 1 base at V and 3 bases at J, leaving 11 bases unmatched. Germline V gene data show CDR1 as SGHVS and CDR2 as FQNEAQ. The CDR3 has 18 amino acids. Generated by immunoSEQ multiplex PCR, the TCRdb table keeps only in-frame clones and is missing some. The sample has about 39,000 clones, more than 85% seen once; the top ten hold under 25%. The receptor's source is an adult with an advanced solid tumor such as melanoma, head and neck, liver or kidney cancer. Sequences were derived from CD4+ or CD8+ T cells sorted from blood, sampled in a trial of the OX40 agonist ivuxolimab. The chain is built from TRBV7-8 and TRBJ2-3; 9 nucleotides align to TRBD2. The CDR3 loop is CASSLGVGSGRITDTQYF. The CDR3 nucleotides are TGTGCCAGCAGCTTAGGCGTAGGTAGCGGGAGAATTACAGATACGCAGTATTTT.